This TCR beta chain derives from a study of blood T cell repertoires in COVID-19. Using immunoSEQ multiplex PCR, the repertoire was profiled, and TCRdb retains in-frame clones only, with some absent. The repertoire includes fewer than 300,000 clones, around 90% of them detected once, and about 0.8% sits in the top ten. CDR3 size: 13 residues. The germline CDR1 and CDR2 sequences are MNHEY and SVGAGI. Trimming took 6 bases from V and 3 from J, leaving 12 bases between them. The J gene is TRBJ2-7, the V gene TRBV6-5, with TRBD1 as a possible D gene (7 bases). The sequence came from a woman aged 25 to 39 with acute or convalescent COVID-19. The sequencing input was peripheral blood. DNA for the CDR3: TGTGCCAGCAGGCCGCAGGGGGGCTACGAGCAGTACTTC. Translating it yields CASRPQGGYEQYF.